This entry is about one TCR beta chain. Its antigen is unidentified. The V gene lost 6 bases and the J gene lost 2 bases, with 23 bases spanning the gap. The CDR3 has 16 amino acids. The germline CDR1 and CDR2 sequences are SQVTM and ANQGSEA. Carrying unique molecular identifiers, the cDNA also gained a universal primer site through template switching. TCRdb itself ran the 5' RACE reads through MiXCR, one entry per CDR3 protein. Altogether about 700,000 distinct CDR3 sequences are present, over 8.5% being singletons, with the ten largest covering approximately 0.94%. These data are taken from a study of identical twins. Overall study results and limits: With monozygotic twins, out-of-frame TCR alpha sharing exceeded what models estimated. Insertions ran lower in abundant cord blood beta clonotypes, though not in memory repertoires. There was an excess of low generation probability in the out-of-frame alpha sequences that twins shared.

These same data were also listed under a study on yellow fever vaccine responses in identical twins.

Sequences were obtained from PBMCs. The V gene is TRBV29-1, the J gene TRBJ2-7, with D hard to call. The sequence came from a woman aged 18-29 years in good health. The CDR3 sequence: CSVRGVLAGQTYEQYF. In nucleotides, the CDR3 is TGCAGCGTGAGAGGCGTCCTTGCCGGGCAAACCTACGAGCAGTACTTC.